This T cell receptor (beta chain) was sequenced during a study of PD-L1 blockade in urothelial cancer. Study details: Investigators checked blood 3 weeks (second dose) and 6 weeks after treatment start. Blood-derived samples held a median about 150,000 T cells. Findings and caveats of the study: Better survival was predicted by below-median pretreatment blood TCR clonality.

TCRdb's copy holds only in-frame clones and misses some; the assay was immunoSEQ multiplex PCR. The repertoire consists of tens of thousands of clones, with 80% to 85% occurring once and the leading ten covering roughly 4.8%. Germline V lookup: CDR1 LNHDA, CDR2 SQIVND (reference sequence). Deletions cut 5 bases from V and 0 bases from J, with 20 bases between. CDR3 length: 19 amino acids. Each patient supplied 1 to 8 pretreatment and on-treatment samples. With respect to this clone: What it recognizes is unknown.

This TCR derives from a man aged 65-85 years with urothelial cancer. The sequencing here drew on PBMCs, taken around atezolizumab (anti-PD-L1) treatment. The rearrangement uses TRBV19 and TRBJ2-6, with D possibly matching TRBD2 (6 bases). The DNA for the CDR3 is TGTGCCAGTAGTTTATATATGAGGGGACTGAGCTCTGGGGCCAACGTCCTGACTTTC. It yields the protein CASSLYMRGLSSGANVLTF.